This T cell receptor beta chain derives from a study of blood T cell repertoires in COVID-19. This clone appeared once. Germline V gene lookup returns CDR1 SGHAT and CDR2 FQNNGV. The CDR3 contains 14 residues. V was pared by 5 bases and J by 0 bases, with 8 bases between. Assay used: immunoSEQ multiplex PCR; TCRdb lists only in-frame clones, some missing. The sample lists 250,000 or so clones, approximately 90% occurring once. Participants' own reports of clinical history determined their cohort assignment. The sample taken for sequencing was PBMCs or T cells enriched from blood (not recorded which). This chain links TRBV11-2 with TRBJ1-3; D not certain. The clonotype comes from a human donor in a cohort exposed to, infected with or recovered from COVID-19 (not recorded which). The donor label of this sample is uncertain. The CDR3 sequence is CASSLFVSGNTIYF. CDR3 bases: TGTGCCAGCAGCCTTTTCGTCTCTGGAAACACCATATATTTT.